Shown below are 25 T cell receptor beta chains from a single sample sequenced in a study of CD8+ T cells in alopecia areata. RNA extraction and reverse transcription yielded cDNA as sequencing template. Assay used: immunoSEQ multiplex PCR; TCRdb lists only in-frame clones, some missing. The sample has 150,000 to 200,000 clones, less than 70% seen once. Sample treatment: oral pan-JAK inhibitor, 5-10 mg twice daily. Specimen: CD4+ T cells sorted from blood, collected at week 24, from a patient treated with tofacitinib. The receptors shown here come from a human donor with alopecia areata.

This clone turned up a few times. This sequence joins TRBV10-2 and TRBJ2-5, with 9 bases matching TRBD2. The V and J ends lost 6 bases and 4 bases, in that order; junction bases with no gene match: 6. The germline CDR1 and CDR2 sequences are WSHSY and SAAADI. The length of the CDR3 is 14 residues. Here the CDR3 reads CASSSGGRGETQYF. DNA for the CDR3: TGCGCCAGCAGCAGCGGGGGGAGGGGAGAGACCCAGTACTTC.

The chain links TRBV5-1 to TRBJ2-1; the D gene is possibly TRBD1 (5 bases). CDR3 size: 14 residues. V lost 1 base and J 3 bases, leaving 8 bases between the germline ends. Germline-derived CDR1 and CDR2 are SGHRS and YFSETQ. Here the CDR3 reads CASSLTGHYNEQFF. The CDR3 region has the DNA TGCGCCAGCAGCTTGACAGGACACTACAATGAGCAGTTCTTC.

This sequence joins TRBV6-6 and TRBJ2-2; TRBD2 is a possible D gene (6 bases). The germline V gene encodes CDR1 MNHNY and CDR2 SVGAGI (reference sequence). CDR3 length: 14 residues. Trimming stripped 7 bases from V and 2 bases from J, with 11 bases between. In DNA form, the CDR3 reads TGTGCCAGCATCCGGGGGTTTAACACCGGGGAGCTGTTTTTT. Translated: CASIRGFNTGELFF.

The J gene is TRBJ1-6, the V gene TRBV2, with D unresolved. The CDR3 covers 14 residues. Per the germline V gene, CDR1 is SNHLY and CDR2 is FYNNEI. Trimming took off 3 bases at V and 7 bases at J, with 10 bases between the two ends. CDR3 nucleotides: TGTGCCAGCAGTGACCTGGGAGCCAATTCACCCCTCCACTTT. This translates into CASSDLGANSPLHF.

The V call is TRBV6-5, the J call TRBJ1-2, with D unresolved. CDR1 is MNHEY and CDR2 is SVGAGI in the germline V gene. V lost 5 bases to trimming and J lost 5 bases, with 9 bases between them. This CDR3 region has 12 residues. The CDR3 sequence: CASSTPSYGYTF. The CDR3 DNA reads TGTGCCAGCAGTACCCCTTCGTATGGCTACACCTTC.

This rearrangement joins TRBV5-1 to TRBJ2-3; TRBD2 agrees at 7 bases. This CDR3 is 14 amino acids long. Per the germline V gene, CDR1 is SGHRS and CDR2 is YFSETQ. The J segment lost 3 bases and the V segment lost 7 bases, leaving 8 bases of the junction unmatched. CDR3 loop: CASAPGGGTDTQYF. DNA for the CDR3: TGCGCCAGCGCCCCTGGCGGGGGAACAGATACGCAGTATTTT.

V is TRBV29-1 and J is TRBJ2-5; TRBD2 matches 9 bases. The CDR3 spans 13 residues. V lost 4 bases and J lost 4; bases outside the gene matches: 4. Germline V CDR1 and CDR2: SQVTM, ANQGSEA. CDR3 loop: CSVVRGGVETQYF. CDR3 coding DNA: TGCAGCGTTGTACGCGGGGGGGTAGAGACCCAGTACTTC.

The chain links TRBV29-1 to TRBJ2-4; D unclear. The CDR3 is 13 amino acids. Trimming took 1 base from V and 0 from J, leaving 4 bases between them. Germline assignment: CDR1 SQVTM and CDR2 ANQGSEA. CDR3 nucleotides: TGCAGCGTTGAAGGGCGAGCCAAAAACATTCAGTACTTC. It translates to CSVEGRAKNIQYF.

This chain links TRBV4-1 with TRBJ1-5, with D unclear. The CDR3 consists of 13 residues. Trimming left V 0 bases short and J 6 bases short, with 6 bases between. Germline assignment: CDR1 MGHRA and CDR2 YSYEKL. DNA for the CDR3: TGCGCCAGCAGCCAAGATGAAAGTCAGCCCCAGCATTTT. It translates to CASSQDESQPQHF.

The chain combines TRBV7-8 with TRBJ2-5; D gene uncertain. V lost 5 bases, J lost 7 bases, and 8 bases lay in between. The length of the CDR3 is 11 residues. Germline V gene sequence: CDR1 SGHVS, CDR2 FQNEAQ. CDR3: CASSLGVTQYF. CDR3 bases: TGTGCCAGCAGCCTCGGCGTGACCCAGTACTTC.

CDR3 bases: TGTGCCAGCAGAATGACAGGAGGCACTGAAGCTTTCTTT. Translating gives CASRMTGGTEAFF. This chain links TRBV25-1 with TRBJ1-1, with D possibly TRBD1 on 6 matching bases. V was cut by 6 bases and J by 4 bases, with 12 bases left in between. The germline CDR1 and CDR2 sequences are MGHDK and SYGVNS. The CDR3 runs to 13 residues.

V usage is TRBV4-1 and J usage is TRBJ2-1; 15 bases line up with TRBD2. Per germline, CDR1 MGHRA and CDR2 YSYEKL. V lost 0 bases, J lost 4 bases, and 4 bases stayed unmatched. The CDR3 contains 18 residues. This CDR3 is CASSQEGLAGGPYNEQFF. CDR3 in DNA: TGCGCCAGCAGCCAAGAAGGACTAGCGGGGGGGCCATACAATGAGCAGTTCTTC.

The chain employs TRBV30 and TRBJ1-5, with D unclear. Germline V gene lookup returns CDR1 GTSNPN and CDR2 SVGIG (reference sequence). The CDR3 has 14 amino acids. V lost 0 bases, J lost 2 bases, and 8 bases lay in between. As DNA, the CDR3 is TGTGCCTGGAGTGTACCTCGTGGCAATCAGCCCCAGCATTTT. Translation gives CAWSVPRGNQPQHF. Supplemented by reference TRBV30 and TRBJ1-5, the full variable domain reads SQTIHQWPATLVQPVGSPLSLECTVEGTSNPNLYWYRQAAGRGLQLLFYSVGIGQISSEVPQNLSASRPQDRQFILSSKKLLLSDSGFYLCAWSVPRGNQPQHFGDGTRLSIL.

The CDR3 nucleotides are TGTGCCAGCAGCTTAGTTCGTCAGGCCGCTGGCTACACCTTC. It codes for CASSLVRQAAGYTF. V usage is TRBV7-9 and J usage is TRBJ1-2; D is unresolved. Trimming took off 1 base at V and 7 bases at J, with 13 bases between the two ends. Germline V gives CDR1 SEHNR, CDR2 FQNEAQ (reference sequence). CDR3 size: 14 residues. Complete variable domain (other parts from reference TRBV7-9 and TRBJ1-2): DTGVSQNPRHKITKRGQNVTFRCDPISEHNRLYWYRQTLGQGPEFLTYFQNEAQLEKSRLLSDRFSAERPKGSFSTLEIQRTEQGDSAMYLCASSLVRQAAGYTFGSGTRLTVV.

The chain carries TRBV30 and TRBJ2-1; D is undetermined. V lost 1 base to trimming and J lost 9 bases, with 10 bases between them. This CDR3 is 12 amino acids long. CDR1 GTSNPN and CDR2 SVGIG come from the germline V gene (reference sequence). CDR3 sequence reads: CAWSAQGLEQFF. The CDR3 DNA sequence: TGTGCCTGGAGTGCACAAGGCCTTGAGCAGTTCTTC.

The CDR3 sequence: CSVGSRAIPQETQYF. The CDR3 nucleotides read TGCAGCGTTGGAAGCAGGGCCATCCCCCAGGAGACCCAGTACTTC. The gene calls are TRBV29-1 and TRBJ2-5; weak D call: TRBD1 (5 bases). The germline V gene encodes CDR1 SQVTM and CDR2 ANQGSEA. The CDR3 covers 15 residues. V shed 4 bases and J shed 5 bases, with 20 bases lying between them.

The J gene is TRBJ1-1, the V gene TRBV29-1; possibly TRBD1 for D (5 bases). With 7 bases removed from V and 1 base from J, the gap between germline ends came to 10 bases. The CDR3 totals 12 residues. Germline assignment: CDR1 SQVTM and CDR2 ANQGSEA. The CDR3 nucleotides read TGCAGCGGTGGGACCGGGAACACTGAAGCTTTCTTT. Its protein product is CSGGTGNTEAFF.

The V gene is TRBV30, the J gene TRBJ2-1; D perhaps matches TRBD1 (5 bases). The length of the CDR3 is 14 residues. CDR1 and CDR2 from the germline V gene are GTSNPN and SVGIG (reference sequence). V lost 5 bases to trimming and J lost 7 bases, with 18 bases between them. CDR3 sequence: CAWQGPGFVNEQFF. DNA of the CDR3: TGTGCCTGGCAAGGCCCAGGGTTTGTTAATGAGCAGTTCTTC.

The chain couples TRBV6-1 to TRBJ2-7; 8 positions match TRBD1. Trimming cost V 8 bases and J 3 bases; bases outside gene matches: 6. The germline V gene has CDR1 MNHNS and CDR2 SASEGT. The CDR3 sequence is 13 residues long. CDR3 sequence: CASAQGVYYEQYF. DNA of the CDR3: TGTGCCAGCGCACAGGGGGTGTACTACGAGCAGTACTTC.

The genes are TRBV7-9 and TRBJ2-5, with D unresolved. There are 12 residues in the CDR3. Trimming shortened V by 5 bases and J by 6 bases, and 10 bases separated the two germline ends. Germline V gives CDR1 SEHNR, CDR2 FQNEAQ (reference sequence). The DNA for the CDR3 is TGTGCCAGCAGCCCCCAAGCCCAGACCCAGTACTTC. Residues: CASSPQAQTQYF.

This chain links TRBV15 with TRBJ1-2; D is ambiguous. With 1 base removed from V and 7 bases from J, the gap between germline ends came to 10 bases. This CDR3 spans 13 amino acids. Germline CDR1 LNHNV, CDR2 YYDKDF (reference sequence). CDR3 nucleotides: TGTGCCACCAGCAGAGTCCTACAGCGTGGCTACACCTTC. It translates to CATSRVLQRGYTF. The complete variable domain, with remaining parts taken from reference TRBV15 and TRBJ1-2, reads DAMVIQNPRYQVTQFGKPVTLSCSQTLNHNVMYWYQQKSSQAPKLLFHYYDKDFNNEADTPDNFQSRRPNTSFCFLDIRSPGLGDTAMYLCATSRVLQRGYTFGSGTRLTVV.

This clone was counted once. The V gene is TRBV25-1, the J gene TRBJ2-1, with 11 bases aligning to TRBD1. The CDR3 sequence is 16 residues long. Germline V lookup: CDR1 MGHDK, CDR2 SYGVNS. J was trimmed by 9 bases and V by 6 bases; bases with no gene match: 13. The CDR3 DNA sequence: TGTGCCAGCAGCCCACTGTTTGGACAGGGGGCGGGTGAGCAGTTCTTC. Encoded protein: CASSPLFGQGAGEQFF.

This chain uses TRBV7-2 with TRBJ2-5; no clear D gene. Germline lookup yields CDR1 SGHTA and CDR2 FQGNSA. The CDR3 has 17 residues. The V and J ends lost 4 bases and 3 bases respectively, with 21 bases between them. The CDR3 DNA follows: TGTGCCAGCAGCTCAATCTACATAATGACGGATAAAGAGACCCAGTACTTC. Translated, it gives CASSSIYIMTDKETQYF.

The chain recombines TRBV15 with TRBJ2-3; D remains unclear. V lost 0 bases, J lost 6 bases, and 7 bases lay in between. CDR3 size: 13 residues. Germline V gives CDR1 LNHNV, CDR2 YYDKDF (reference sequence). For the CDR3, the DNA is TGTGCCACCAGCAGAGATTTCTTGGATACGCAGTATTTT. This sequence encodes CATSRDFLDTQYF. The entire variable domain, with the rest obtained from reference TRBV15 and TRBJ2-3, is as follows: DAMVIQNPRYQVTQFGKPVTLSCSQTLNHNVMYWYQQKSSQAPKLLFHYYDKDFNNEADTPDNFQSRRPNTSFCFLDIRSPGLGDTAMYLCATSRDFLDTQYFGPGTRLTVL.

This clone was counted only a few times. J is TRBJ2-1 and V is TRBV7-2; no clear D. Germline CDR1 reads SGHTA; CDR2 reads FQGNSA. The length of the CDR3 is 14 residues. V gave up 2 bases and J gave up 4 bases, with 9 bases separating them. CDR3 coding DNA: TGTGCCAGCAGCTTAATCGCGGTGTACAATGAGCAGTTCTTC. Its protein product is CASSLIAVYNEQFF.